The sequence of this T cell receptor (beta chain) was determined in a study of post-analysis software for immune sequencing data. The authors incorporated unique molecular identifiers into the TCR beta cDNA libraries. TCRdb ran MiXCR on the PCR reads and lists one entry per CDR3 protein. The table has hundreds of thousands of distinct CDR3 sequences, approximately 53% seen once; the top ten hold approximately 4.5%. Regarding the study as a whole: TRBV5-6, TRBV5-1 and TRBV20-1 were among 4 or 5 TRBV segments more frequent in patients than controls.

Notes on this clonotype: The antigen remains undetermined.

The CDR3 length is 15 residues. Germline assignment: CDR1 SQVTM and CDR2 ANQGSEA. The ends lost 4 bases at V and 12 bases at J; junction bases unmatched: 18. The receptor comes from a girl aged 10 to 17 with multiple sclerosis. Sequenced material: blood. The chain employs TRBV29-1 and TRBJ2-1; 7 bases map to TRBD1. The CDR3 loop reads CSVVPPGQSFWGQFF. CDR3 DNA: TGCAGCGTTGTGCCTCCGGGACAGAGTTTCTGGGGGCAGTTCTTC.